Listed here are 5 T cell receptor beta chains from one sample, sequenced in a study of beta chain features in type 1 diabetes. The investigators reverse transcribed all of the isolated RNA, so they sequenced expressed TCRB transcripts. The table came from immunoSEQ multiplex PCR; TCRdb's copy has only in-frame clones and leaves some out. The data contain around 250,000 clones, around 24% of them singletons. Findings and limits, study-wide: Moderate yet significant TCRB CDR3 shortening was seen in Type 1 diabetes patients in all four CD4+ subsets.

For these receptors, no antigen is known. Material for sequencing was naive CD4+ T cells from blood. The receptor set was obtained from a woman in her twenties or thirties with type 1 diabetes.

This clone was seen more than once but under ten times. The rearrangement uses TRBV30 and TRBJ1-2, with D unclear. Trimming cost V 0 bases and J 7 bases, with 9 bases left between them. Germline V gene data show CDR1 as GTSNPN and CDR2 as SVGIG (reference sequence). CDR3 length: 12 residues. Here the CDR3 DNA reads TGTGCCTGGAGTGTATATCCAGGTGGCTACACCTTC. Translation gives CAWSVYPGGYTF.

This clone was detected only a few times. The rearrangement joins TRBV7-2 to TRBJ2-3; D gene ambiguous. V was cut by 7 bases and J by 3 bases, with 8 bases left in between. CDR1 SGHTA and CDR2 FQGNSA come from the germline V gene. The CDR3 covers 12 residues. CDR3 in amino acids: CASNYETDTQYF. In DNA, the CDR3 is TGTGCCAGCAACTACGAAACAGATACGCAGTATTTT. The variable domain in full, completed from reference TRBV7-2 and TRBJ2-3, reads GAGVSQSPSNKVTEKGKDVELRCDPISGHTALYWYRQSLGQGLEFLIYFQGNSAPDKSGLPSDRFSAERTGGSVSTLTIQRTQQEDSAVYLCASNYETDTQYFGPGTRLTVL.

The chain carries TRBV29-1 and TRBJ2-2; D gene uncertain. The CDR3 runs to 14 residues. The germline CDR1 and CDR2 sequences are SQVTM and ANQGSEA. Trimming took off 3 bases at V and 1 base at J, with 9 bases between the two ends. The CDR3 DNA reads TGCAGCGTTGAGCGGCAACAGAACACCGGGGAGCTGTTTTTT. This sequence encodes CSVERQQNTGELFF.

This chain links TRBV18 with TRBJ2-7; the D is unclear. CDR3 length equals 14 residues. V lost 3 bases to trimming and J lost 5 bases, with 14 bases between them. The germline gives CDR1 KGHSH, CDR2 LQKENI. This CDR3 is CASSPQDPIHEQYF. The DNA of the CDR3 is TGTGCCAGCTCACCTCAGGATCCTATCCACGAGCAGTACTTC.

The sample holds a few counts of this clone. This chain connects TRBV6-5 to TRBJ1-4; D possibly corresponds to TRBD1 (6 bases). In germline, CDR1 is MNHEY, CDR2 SVGAGI. The CDR3 loop spans 12 amino acids. V shed 5 bases and J shed 8 bases, with 9 bases lying between them. The CDR3 sequence: CASSPGEEKLFF. CDR3 sequence (DNA): TGTGCCAGCAGTCCAGGGGAGGAAAAACTGTTTTTT.